This entry lists 14 T cell receptor beta chains sequenced from one sample in a study of cytomegalovirus exposure and HLA in healthy donors. PCR used 60 Vbeta primers and 13 Jbeta primers. Profiled with immunoSEQ multiplex PCR; TCRdb holds only in-frame clones, not every one. This table has 95,000 to 150,000 clones, around 78% appearing once. The sample was PBMCs. The receptors come from a man aged 45-65 years in good health and CMV-seronegative.

This clone occurred once. This sequence joins TRBV5-1 and TRBJ2-1, with a weak D call TRBD1 (6 bases). The germline CDR1 and CDR2 sequences are SGHRS and YFSETQ. CDR3 length: 15 amino acids. The V end lost 4 bases, the J end lost 8 bases, and 19 bases lay between the germline ends. CDR3 sequence reads: CASSQIPDSRDEQFF. CDR3 DNA sequence: TGCGCCAGCAGCCAAATACCGGACAGCCGGGATGAGCAGTTCTTC.

This clone has just one count. The rearrangement uses TRBV10-3 and TRBJ2-3, with D possibly TRBD1 on 6 matching bases. Deletions cut 6 bases from V and 5 bases from J, with 12 bases between. Germline values: CDR1 ENHRY, CDR2 SYGVKD. This CDR3 has 13 residues. The CDR3 spells CAIRLQGIDTQYF. The CDR3 nucleotides read TGTGCCATCAGGCTCCAGGGGATAGATACGCAGTATTTT.

This chain joins TRBV2 and TRBJ2-6; D unresolved. CDR1 is SNHLY, CDR2 FYNNEI, per germline. CDR3 size: 14 residues. The V end was cut by 5 bases, the J end by 0 bases, with 5 bases between. CDR3 residues: CASSRGSGANVLTF. The CDR3 nucleotides read TGTGCCAGCAGTAGAGGCTCTGGGGCCAACGTCCTGACTTTC.

The rearrangement joins TRBV5-5 to TRBJ1-6, with 9 bases aligning to TRBD1. CDR3 size: 15 residues. Per the germline V gene, CDR1 is SGHKS and CDR2 is YYEKEE (reference sequence). Trimming took 3 bases from V and 8 from J; bases not matched to a gene: 6. The CDR3 protein is CASSSTGGKDSPLHF. CDR3 DNA: TGTGCCAGCAGCTCGACAGGGGGGAAGGATTCACCCCTCCACTTT.

This chain connects TRBV28 to TRBJ2-3; 10 bases are shared with TRBD1. Germline V CDR1 and CDR2: MDHEN, SYDVKM. The CDR3 loop spans 16 amino acids. The ends lost 5 bases at V and 2 bases at J; junction bases unmatched: 7. For the CDR3, the DNA is TGTGCCAGCAGTCGGTTGGACAGGGGGGACACAGATACGCAGTATTTT. It is translated as CASSRLDRGDTDTQYF.

The chain is built from TRBV12-2 and TRBJ2-3; whether TRBD2, the table's D call, matches the DNA was not checked. TRBV12-2 is a known pseudogene. The CDR3 consists of 16 residues. CDR3 nucleotide sequence: TGTGCAAGTCGCTTAGTCGGGCTAGCGGGAACAGATACGCAGTATTTT. Its protein product is CASRLVGLAGTDTQYF.

The V gene is TRBV7-2, the J gene TRBJ2-2; weak D call: TRBD2 (6 bases). V shed 5 bases and J shed 8 bases, with 18 bases lying between them. Looked up from germline, CDR1 is SGHTA and CDR2 is FQGNSA. This CDR3 spans 15 amino acids. Here the CDR3 DNA reads TGTGCCAGCAGCCCGGGACTTTGGTCGGGGGGGGAGCTGTTTTTT. Protein: CASSPGLWSGGELFF.

The chain has TRBV6-8 and TRBJ1-6, with 9 bases aligning to TRBD1. The V gene end was trimmed by 6 bases and the J gene end by 7 bases; junction bases not matched to a gene: 10. The CDR3 consists of 16 residues. Germline lookup yields CDR1 MNHGY and CDR2 SAAAGT. The CDR3 reads CASRAPRDRVNSPLHF. CDR3 nucleotides: TGTGCCAGCAGAGCACCCCGGGACAGGGTCAATTCACCCCTCCACTTT.

In its sample, this clone was seen a few times. CDR3 sequence reads: CASSIYSLSGNTIYF. CDR3 nucleotides: TGTGCCAGTAGTATCTACAGTCTCTCTGGAAACACCATATATTTT. J is TRBJ1-3 and V is TRBV19; D gene uncertain. The V end lost 3 bases, the J end lost 0 bases, and 9 bases lay between the germline ends. The CDR3 runs to 15 residues. Germline V gene sequence: CDR1 LNHDA, CDR2 SQIVND (reference sequence).

The gene calls are TRBV15 and TRBJ1-2; maybe TRBD1 (6 bases). With 0 bases removed from V and 4 bases from J, the gap between germline ends came to 12 bases. Germline values: CDR1 LNHNV, CDR2 YYDKDF (reference sequence). This CDR3 has 15 amino acids. The CDR3 DNA follows: TGTGCCACCAGCAGAGATCGGGGCAGGGGCTATGGCTACACCTTC. This gives the protein CATSRDRGRGYGYTF. Variable domain in full (rest from reference TRBV15 and TRBJ1-2): DAMVIQNPRYQVTQFGKPVTLSCSQTLNHNVMYWYQQKSSQAPKLLFHYYDKDFNNEADTPDNFQSRRPNTSFCFLDIRSPGLGDTAMYLCATSRDRGRGYGYTFGSGTRLTVV.

J is TRBJ2-3 and V is TRBV6-4; 11 bases line up with TRBD2. Per germline, CDR1 MRHNA and CDR2 SNTAGT. The length of the CDR3 is 14 residues. V was pared by 5 bases and J by 4 bases, with 2 bases of the junction left unmatched. The CDR3 region is CASSTLAGADTQYF. CDR3 sequence (DNA): TGTGCCAGCAGTACACTAGCGGGGGCAGATACGCAGTATTTT.

The chain combines TRBV5-4 with TRBJ1-6; 9 bases fit TRBD1. The CDR3 sequence is 14 residues long. Germline CDR1 SGHNT, CDR2 YYREEE (reference sequence). V shed 2 bases and J 13 bases; nucleotides not matched to a gene: 7. The CDR3 region has the DNA TGTGCCAGCAGCTTAAACGGGGACAGGGCGCCCCTCCACTTT. Translation gives CASSLNGDRAPLHF.

This chain uses TRBV19 with TRBJ2-1, with 10 bases that match TRBD1. This CDR3 is 16 amino acids long. Germline CDR1 LNHDA, CDR2 SQIVND (reference sequence). Trimming took 1 base from V and 6 from J; bases not matched to a gene: 6. The CDR3 DNA sequence: TGTGCCAGTAGTATAGCCCATCGGACAGGGGGCAATGAGCAGTTCTTC. This encodes CASSIAHRTGGNEQFF.

The CDR3 nucleotides read TGCGCCAGCAGCTCGTCCGCAGGGGTAGGGACAGATACGCAGTATTTT. Protein: CASSSSAGVGTDTQYF. V is TRBV5-1 and J is TRBJ2-3; TRBD1 might be the D (6 bases). Germline assignment: CDR1 SGHRS and CDR2 YFSETQ. There are 16 residues in the CDR3. V lost 3 bases and J 3 bases, leaving 17 bases between the germline ends.